These 32 T cell receptor beta chains came from one sample sequenced in a study of early T cells in non-severe SARS-CoV-2 infection. TCRdb analysed the 5' RACE reads with MiXCR anew, one entry per CDR3 protein. The data contain tens of thousands of distinct CDR3 sequences, approximately 5% of them singletons. What was sequenced was whole blood. Source of these receptors: an adult who was a healthcare worker with PCR-confirmed SARS-CoV-2 infection or an uninfected control (not recorded which).

This clonotype was observed at least ten times. The V call is TRBV20-1, the J call TRBJ2-1; tentative D call: TRBD2 (7 bases). Germline V lookup: CDR1 DFQATT, CDR2 SNEGSKA (reference sequence). The CDR3 contains 14 residues. Between the trimmed V and J ends, which lost 7 bases and 5 bases, there was a span of 18 bases. The CDR3 DNA is TGCAGTGTAGAGAGGGGGAGGGTTGACAATGAGCAGTTCTTC. Translated, it gives CSVERGRVDNEQFF.

The rearrangement links TRBV10-2 to TRBJ1-2, with 7 bases matching TRBD1. The CDR3 is 15 amino acids. The germline gives CDR1 WSHSY, CDR2 SAAADI. The J segment lost 4 bases and the V segment lost 4 bases, leaving 9 bases of the junction unmatched. As DNA, the CDR3 is TGCGCCAGCAGTGCGGCCGGACAGGCCACCTATGGCTACACCTTC. This sequence encodes CASSAAGQATYGYTF.

This clonotype was detected ten times or more. The rearrangement joins TRBV7-2 to TRBJ1-1; D ambiguous. The V and J ends lost 7 bases and 0 bases respectively, with 0 bases between them. Per the germline V gene, CDR1 is SGHTA and CDR2 is FQGNSA. The CDR3 has 10 residues. CDR3 in amino acids: CASMNTEAFF. The CDR3 DNA is TGTGCCAGCATGAACACTGAAGCTTTCTTT.

This clonotype has ten or more counts. This chain links TRBV11-2 with TRBJ2-7; TRBD1 might be the D (5 bases). Germline V gives CDR1 SGHAT, CDR2 FQNNGV. V shed 4 bases and J shed 1 base, with 11 bases lying between them. The CDR3 spans 14 residues. In DNA form, the CDR3 reads TGTGCCAGCAGCTCTCTCCCAGGGTCCTACGAGCAGTACTTC. It codes for CASSSLPGSYEQYF.

This clonotype appeared a few times. V is TRBV3-1 and J is TRBJ2-7; 10 nucleotides line up with TRBD2. Germline CDR1 and CDR2: LGHDT and YNNKEL (reference sequence). Germline trimming cut 3 bases from V and 3 bases from J; bases unmatched to any gene: 5. The length of the CDR3 is 15 residues. In nucleotides, the CDR3 is TGTGCCAGCAGCCAGGCTAGCGGGAGTATCTACGAGCAGTACTTC. Translation: CASSQASGSIYEQYF.

In regard to this clonotype: Mismatch with germline at one junction end may stem from a read error. The gene calls are TRBV24-1 and TRBJ1-5; 9 nucleotides align to TRBD1. Germline-derived CDR1 and CDR2 are KGHDR and SFDVKD. The CDR3 runs to 15 residues. CDR3 coding DNA: TGTGCCACCAGTTCCGGGACAGGGAGCAATCAGCCCCGGCATTTT. Translation gives CATSSGTGSNQPRHF.

The chain has TRBV10-3 and TRBJ2-3, with 9 bases identical to TRBD2. Trimming at V came to 7 bases and at J to 2 bases, leaving 19 bases not matched to a gene. Per the germline V gene, CDR1 is ENHRY and CDR2 is SYGVKD. CDR3 length equals 19 residues. The CDR3 spells CAITQGLAGTSDYTDTQYF. In DNA form, the CDR3 reads TGTGCCATCACCCAGGGGCTAGCGGGGACTTCGGATTACACAGATACGCAGTATTTT.

This clonotype was seen many times. V usage is TRBV5-1 and J usage is TRBJ2-2; D may be TRBD2 (5 bases). CDR1 SGHRS and CDR2 YFSETQ come from the germline V gene. Trimming shortened V by 0 bases and J by 7 bases, and 13 bases separated the two germline ends. The CDR3 extends over 15 amino acids. The CDR3 region has the DNA TGCGCCAGCAGCTTGGAACGAGCGGTAATCGGGGAGCTGTTTTTT. This encodes CASSLERAVIGELFF.

Ten or more counts support this clonotype. The rearrangement uses TRBV30 and TRBJ2-1; the D is unclear. CDR3 length equals 14 residues. Germline loops: CDR1 GTSNPN, CDR2 SVGIG (reference sequence). The V and J ends lost 1 base and 2 bases respectively, with 9 bases between them. The chain's CDR3 is CAWSGWVAYNEQFF. The CDR3 DNA is TGTGCCTGGAGTGGTTGGGTTGCCTACAATGAGCAGTTCTTC.

At least ten counts were recorded for this clonotype. The J gene is TRBJ2-1, the V gene TRBV20-1; D possibly corresponds to TRBD2 (5 bases). Germline CDR1 and CDR2: DFQATT and SNEGSKA (reference sequence). The V end lost 6 bases, the J end lost 10 bases, and 13 bases lay between the germline ends. The CDR3 length is 11 residues. The CDR3 protein is CSAHGVVEQFF. Written as DNA, the CDR3 is TGCAGTGCGCACGGGGTCGTGGAGCAGTTCTTC.

This clonotype has a count of ten or more. This chain connects TRBV5-4 to TRBJ1-1; 9 bases align to TRBD1. J gave up 5 bases and V 2 bases, and 7 bases lay outside the gene matches. This CDR3 comprises 15 residues. Germline V gives CDR1 SGHNT, CDR2 YYREEE (reference sequence). Here the CDR3 reads CASSLQGAERTEAFF. The DNA of the CDR3 is TGTGCCAGCAGCTTACAGGGGGCGGAGAGGACTGAAGCTTTCTTT.

The chain is built from TRBV14 and TRBJ2-7; TRBD1 is a possible D gene (6 bases). In germline, CDR1 is SGHDN, CDR2 FVKESK. Trimming removed 1 base from V and 1 base from J, with 14 bases in between. CDR3 length equals 16 residues. CDR3 sequence reads: CASSQGTGIKSYEQYV. The CDR3 bases are TGTGCCAGCAGCCAAGGTACAGGGATTAAGTCCTACGAGCAGTACGTC.

The sample holds many counts of this clonotype. This chain links TRBV6-1 with TRBJ2-7; TRBD2 matches at 7 bases. CDR3 length: 13 residues. CDR1 MNHNS and CDR2 SASEGT come from the germline V gene. Trimming removed 6 bases from V and 5 bases from J; junction bases left unmatched: 7. The CDR3 region is CASRRGRENEQYF. The CDR3 DNA reads TGTGCCAGCAGGCGAGGGCGGGAGAACGAGCAGTACTTC.

The table lists this clonotype with a few counts. The chain joins TRBV30 to TRBJ1-5; D not resolved. Trimming took off 0 bases at V and 2 bases at J, with 11 bases between the two ends. The CDR3 sequence is 15 residues long. Germline CDR1 GTSNPN, CDR2 SVGIG (reference sequence). The CDR3 coding sequence is TGTGCCTGGAGTGTAAAGGGAGGGCGCAATCAGCCCCAGCATTTT. This gives the protein CAWSVKGGRNQPQHF.

The DNA for the CDR3 is TGTGCCAGCAGCCAGAGCGGGTACACCGGGGAGCTGTTTTTT. Translation gives CASSQSGYTGELFF. The J gene is TRBJ2-2, the V gene TRBV3-1; tentatively, D is TRBD2 (6 bases). V was shortened by 3 bases and J by 3 bases, with 8 bases between the two germline ends. This CDR3 is built from 14 residues. Germline lookup yields CDR1 LGHDT and CDR2 YNNKEL (reference sequence).

This clonotype has at least ten counts. V and J are TRBV6-6 and TRBJ1-1; no clear D gene. V was trimmed by 0 bases and J by 5 bases, leaving 7 bases between them. CDR3 length: 13 amino acids. Germline loops: CDR1 MNHNY, CDR2 SVGAGI (reference sequence). CDR3: CASSYSPGTEAFF. The CDR3 nucleotides read TGTGCCAGCAGTTACTCCCCCGGGACTGAAGCTTTCTTT.

J is TRBJ1-5 and V is TRBV28; 7 nucleotides match TRBD1. The CDR3 totals 17 residues. With 5 bases clipped from V and 4 bases from J, the junction kept 14 bases outside the gene matches. Per the germline V gene, CDR1 is MDHEN and CDR2 is SYDVKM. In DNA form, the CDR3 reads TGTGCCAGCAGTACGCTTCCCTGGACAGGTGGGAATCAGCCCCAGCATTTT. It codes for CASSTLPWTGGNQPQHF. The variable domain in full, with the rest retrieved from reference TRBV28 and TRBJ1-5, is DVKVTQSSRYLVKRTGEKVFLECVQDMDHENMFWYRQDPGLGLRLIYFSYDVKMKEKGDIPEGYSVSREKKERFSLILESASTNQTSMYLCASSTLPWTGGNQPQHFGDGTRLSIL.

The CDR3 region is CASSPRPPTSGNTEQYF. CDR3 DNA: TGTGCCAGCTCACCACGCCCCCCCACTAGCGGGAATACCGAGCAGTACTTC. V and J are TRBV18 and TRBJ2-7, with 10 bases matching TRBD2. The trim removed 1 base at V and 6 bases at J, leaving 12 bases unmatched. Germline V CDR1 and CDR2: KGHSH, LQKENI. The CDR3 runs 17 residues.

This clonotype was seen at least ten times. The V call is TRBV18, the J call TRBJ1-2, with 7 bases aligning to TRBD1. CDR3 size: 14 residues. Germline CDR1 reads KGHSH; CDR2 reads LQKENI. The trim removed 5 bases at V and 4 bases at J, leaving 7 bases unmatched. CDR3 DNA: TGTGCCAGCTCAGCCGACAGGGTGAGCTATGGCTACACCTTC. Translation: CASSADRVSYGYTF.

The V and J genes are TRBV6-5 and TRBJ2-7, with 9 bases lining up with TRBD2. The CDR3 is 16 residues long. The V and J ends lost 6 bases and 5 bases, in that order; junction bases with no gene match: 14. The germline V gene has CDR1 MNHEY and CDR2 SVGAGI. The CDR3 spells CASSSTLAGVTHEQYF. The CDR3 DNA reads TGTGCCAGCAGCTCCACCTTAGCGGGAGTGACGCACGAGCAGTACTTC.

There are many counts of this clonotype. The rearrangement joins TRBV28 to TRBJ2-7; D is possibly TRBD1 (6 bases). The CDR3 runs to 13 residues. Germline lookup yields CDR1 MDHEN and CDR2 SYDVKM. Deletions cut 7 bases from V and 0 bases from J, with 10 bases between. The CDR3 here is CASKTGSSYEQYV. The CDR3 DNA is TGTGCCAGCAAGACAGGCAGCTCCTACGAGCAGTACGTC.

At least ten counts were recorded for this clonotype. The chain links TRBV28 to TRBJ1-5, with 11 bases aligning to TRBD1. With 1 base clipped from V and 1 base from J, the junction kept 6 bases outside the gene matches. The CDR3 has 18 amino acids. Germline CDR1 is MDHEN and CDR2 is SYDVKM. The DNA for the CDR3 is TGTGCCAGCAGTTTATTAAGGACAGGGGGCGGGAGCAATCAGCCCCAGCATTTT. This translates into CASSLLRTGGGSNQPQHF.

This clonotype was counted ten times or more. V is TRBV20-1 and J is TRBJ2-6; D perhaps matches TRBD2 (6 bases). There are 18 residues in the CDR3. The V gene's germline CDR1 is DFQATT and CDR2 SNEGSKA (reference sequence). V gave up 2 bases and J gave up 0 bases, with 17 bases separating them. The CDR3 loop is CSARKLGGSVSGANVLTF. CDR3 in DNA: TGCAGTGCTAGAAAGTTGGGGGGATCGGTCTCTGGGGCCAACGTCCTGACTTTC.

Many counts were recorded for this clonotype. V usage is TRBV27 and J usage is TRBJ2-1; 8 nucleotides line up with TRBD2. J lost 3 bases, V lost 7 bases, and 14 bases had no gene match. This CDR3 region has 17 residues. CDR1 is MNHEY and CDR2 is SMNVEV in the germline V gene (reference sequence). The CDR3 DNA reads TGTGCCAGCACAAACCCCACCAGCGGGAGAGGCTACAATGAGCAGTTCTTC. Translating it yields CASTNPTSGRGYNEQFF.

This clonotype was counted ten times or more. The V call is TRBV7-9, the J call TRBJ1-1; a possible D gene is TRBD1 (5 bases). Germline V gene sequence: CDR1 SEHNR, CDR2 FQNEAQ (reference sequence). Trimming removed 3 bases at V and 6 bases at J, with 14 bases between. This CDR3 comprises 14 residues. Here the CDR3 reads CASSFGAKEPEAFF. The CDR3 nucleotides are TGTGCCAGCAGCTTCGGGGCCAAGGAACCTGAAGCTTTCTTT.

This clonotype was seen ten or more times. The chain couples TRBV12-3 or TRBV12-4 to TRBJ2-5; TRBD2 is a possible D gene (6 bases). The CDR3 has 14 amino acids. With 6 bases removed from V and 4 bases from J, the gap between germline ends came to 15 bases. The CDR3 here is CASSPWGVPETQYF. The CDR3, as DNA: TGTGCCAGCAGCCCCTGGGGGGTACCAGAGACCCAGTACTTC.

This clonotype was seen ten or more times. This chain connects TRBV27 to TRBJ2-7; D remains unclear. Trimming shortened V by 3 bases and J by 5 bases, and 14 bases separated the two germline ends. Germline-derived CDR1 and CDR2 are MNHEY and SMNVEV (reference sequence). The CDR3 loop spans 14 amino acids. CDR3 sequence reads: CASSFLRTAHEQYF. In nucleotides, the CDR3 is TGTGCCAGCAGTTTTCTGCGCACCGCCCACGAGCAGTACTTC.

This clonotype was detected ten times or more. This rearrangement joins TRBV7-7 to TRBJ2-2, with D hard to call. Germline lookup yields CDR1 SSHAT and CDR2 FNYEAQ (reference sequence). V shed 5 bases and J shed 0 bases, with 13 bases lying between them. The CDR3 has 16 amino acids. The CDR3 nucleotides are TGTGCCAGCAGCCGTTCCCCGCGTACGAACACCGGGGAGCTGTTTTTT. Encoded protein: CASSRSPRTNTGELFF.

At least ten counts were recorded for this clonotype. CDR3: CASSYPGRAETQYF. CDR3 DNA sequence: TGTGCCAGCAGCTACCCAGGCAGGGCGGAGACCCAGTACTTC. This chain joins TRBV7-9 and TRBJ2-5; possibly TRBD1 for D (5 bases). In germline, CDR1 is SEHNR, CDR2 FQNEAQ (reference sequence). The CDR3 spans 14 residues. The ends were cut back, 4 bases at V and 5 bases at J, with 14 bases in the middle.

This clonotype showed up many times. The chain carries TRBV6-5 and TRBJ2-7, with D possibly being TRBD1 (6 bases). This CDR3 comprises 14 residues. V was clipped by 5 bases and J by 4 bases, with 15 bases between them. Germline values: CDR1 MNHEY, CDR2 SVGAGI. The DNA of the CDR3 is TGTGCCAGCAGTGTAGGGACACCGTCTTACGAGCAGTACTTC. Residues: CASSVGTPSYEQYF.

The chain combines TRBV6-1 with TRBJ1-5; D gene uncertain. The CDR3 sequence is 15 residues long. Looked up from germline, CDR1 is MNHNS and CDR2 is SASEGT. V lost 8 bases and J 4 bases, leaving 18 bases between the germline ends. The CDR3 sequence: CASREVAFPNQPQHF. For the CDR3, the DNA is TGTGCCAGCCGAGAAGTGGCCTTCCCGAATCAGCCCCAGCATTTT.

The chain employs TRBV28 and TRBJ2-7; D not certain. Germline V lookup: CDR1 MDHEN, CDR2 SYDVKM. The CDR3 covers 13 residues. V dropped 4 bases and J dropped 6 bases, with 13 bases sitting between them. Here the CDR3 DNA reads TGTGCCAGCAGTTCCCCCCAGTCCCGCGAGCAGTACGTC. Its translation: CASSSPQSREQYV.